This T cell receptor beta chain was captured by sequencing in a study of shared T cell receptors in the human thymus. Here immunoSEQ multiplex PCR was the method, and the copy in TCRdb shows in-frame clones only, minus some. The sample holds 600,000 to 900,000 clones, 70% to 90% seen once. Germline V gene data show CDR1 as LNHDA and CDR2 as SQIVND (reference sequence). Trimming removed 5 bases from V and 3 bases from J; junction bases left unmatched: 4. This CDR3 contains 14 residues. In addition, the sample was reused for a study of human thymus T cells. That paper adds: Corrective surgery for congenital heart defects was being performed on the healthy Finnish infants who served as donors. Surgeons resected thymus tissue during corrective heart surgery. It looked as if thymic and blood repertoires used V and J genes in a biased way.

This TCR derives from a girl in the first two years of life with a congenital heart defect. The sequencing input was thymocytes. The rearrangement links TRBV19 to TRBJ1-1, with TRBD1 matching over 9 bases. CDR3 loop: CASSHRGRYTEAFF. The CDR3 DNA sequence: TGTGCCAGTAGTCACAGGGGGCGGTACACTGAAGCTTTCTTT.